This note documents a single TCR beta chain sequence. What it binds is not known. TRB was amplified from approximately 230 ng of peripheral blood genomic DNA per sample. Multiplex touch-down PCR amplified TRB using TRB-A and TRB-B pools in one tube. One entry per CDR3 protein, without DNA, is what TCRdb gives after re-calling the multiplex PCR reads. The data show around 6,300 distinct CDR3 sequences, and the top ten clones hold about 22%. The data are from a study of T cell clusters in autoimmune cytopenias. Study-level points and caveats: Functional roles of the in silico T cell clusters still await experimental validation.

The same data also went into a second study, on T cell repertoires in aging, cancer and after chemotherapy.

The sequence was obtained from a human donor in good health. Sample: peripheral blood.

The CDR3 protein is CASSPDRSTSPLHF. The chain employs TRBV18 and TRBJ1-6; the D call of TRBD1 rests on TCRdb alone, since no DNA is present to check it. The germline gives CDR1 KGHSH, CDR2 LQKENI. This CDR3 has 14 residues.